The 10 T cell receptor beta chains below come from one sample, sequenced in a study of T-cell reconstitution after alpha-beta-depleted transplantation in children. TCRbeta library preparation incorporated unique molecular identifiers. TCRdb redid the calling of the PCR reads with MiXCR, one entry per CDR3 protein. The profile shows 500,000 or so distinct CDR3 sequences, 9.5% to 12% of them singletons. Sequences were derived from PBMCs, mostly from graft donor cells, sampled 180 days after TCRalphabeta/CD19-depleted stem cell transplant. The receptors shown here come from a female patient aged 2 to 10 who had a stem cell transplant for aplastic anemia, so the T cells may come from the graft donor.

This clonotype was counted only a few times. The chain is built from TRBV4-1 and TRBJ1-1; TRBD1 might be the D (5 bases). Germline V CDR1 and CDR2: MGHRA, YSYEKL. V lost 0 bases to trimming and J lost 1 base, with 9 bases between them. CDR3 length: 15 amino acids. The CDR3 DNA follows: TGCGCCAGCAGCCAAGAGTCCCAGGGGAACACTGAAGCTTTCTTT. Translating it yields CASSQESQGNTEAFF.

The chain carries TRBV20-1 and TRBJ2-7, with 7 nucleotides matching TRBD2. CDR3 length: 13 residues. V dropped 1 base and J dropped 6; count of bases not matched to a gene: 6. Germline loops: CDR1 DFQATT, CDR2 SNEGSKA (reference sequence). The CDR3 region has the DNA TGCAGTGCTAGAGCGTCCTGGGAGGGCGAGCAGTACGTC. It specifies CSARASWEGEQYV.

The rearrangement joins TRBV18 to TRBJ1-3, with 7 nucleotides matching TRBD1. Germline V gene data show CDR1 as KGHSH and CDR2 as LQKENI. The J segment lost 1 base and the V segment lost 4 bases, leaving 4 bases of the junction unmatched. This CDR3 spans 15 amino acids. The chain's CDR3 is CASSQGARSGNTIYF. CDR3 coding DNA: TGTGCCAGCTCACAGGGGGCGCGGTCTGGAAACACCATATATTTT.

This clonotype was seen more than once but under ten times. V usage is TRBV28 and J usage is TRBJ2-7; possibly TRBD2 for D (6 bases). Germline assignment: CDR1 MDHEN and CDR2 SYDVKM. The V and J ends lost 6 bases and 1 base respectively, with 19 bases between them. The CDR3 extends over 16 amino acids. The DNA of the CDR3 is TGTGCCAGCAGCTCGGACCTCGGGACTGGTTCCTACGAGCAGTACTTC. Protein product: CASSSDLGTGSYEQYF. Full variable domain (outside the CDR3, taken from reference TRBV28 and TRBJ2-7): DVKVTQSSRYLVKRTGEKVFLECVQDMDHENMFWYRQDPGLGLRLIYFSYDVKMKEKGDIPEGYSVSREKKERFSLILESASTNQTSMYLCASSSDLGTGSYEQYFGPGTRLTVT.

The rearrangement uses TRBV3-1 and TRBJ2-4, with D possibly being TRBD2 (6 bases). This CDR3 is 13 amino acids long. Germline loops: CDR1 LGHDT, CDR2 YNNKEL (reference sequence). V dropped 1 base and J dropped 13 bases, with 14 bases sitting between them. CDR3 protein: CASSQGRRDQQYF. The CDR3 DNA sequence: TGTGCCAGCAGCCAAGGCCGGCGGGATCAACAGTACTTC.

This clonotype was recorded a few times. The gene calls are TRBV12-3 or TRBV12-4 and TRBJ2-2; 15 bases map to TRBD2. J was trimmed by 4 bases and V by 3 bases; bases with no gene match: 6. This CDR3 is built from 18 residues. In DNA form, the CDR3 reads TGTGCCAGCAGTTTCAGGACTAGCGGGAGGGGAGTCACCGGGGAGCTGTTTTTT. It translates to CASSFRTSGRGVTGELFF.

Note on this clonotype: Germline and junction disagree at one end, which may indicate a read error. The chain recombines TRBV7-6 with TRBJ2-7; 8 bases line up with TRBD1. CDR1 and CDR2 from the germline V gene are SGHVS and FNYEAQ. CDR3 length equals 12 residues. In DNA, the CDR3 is TGTGCCAGCAGCTCACCGGGACAGGCCCATCGGTTC. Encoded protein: CASSSPGQAHRF.

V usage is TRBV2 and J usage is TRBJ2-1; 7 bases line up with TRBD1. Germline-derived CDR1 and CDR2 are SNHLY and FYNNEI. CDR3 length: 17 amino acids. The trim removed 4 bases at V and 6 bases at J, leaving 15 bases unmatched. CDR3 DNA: TGTGCCAGCAGTGGGGGGTCTTGGGACAGCCGTGCCAATGAGCAGTTCTTC. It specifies CASSGGSWDSRANEQFF.

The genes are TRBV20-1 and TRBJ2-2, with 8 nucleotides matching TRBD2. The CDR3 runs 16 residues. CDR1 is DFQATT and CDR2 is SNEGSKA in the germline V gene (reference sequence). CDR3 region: CRAPRSGSSNTGELFF. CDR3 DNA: TGCAGAGCCCCTCGAAGCGGGAGCTCCAACACCGGGGAGCTGTTTTTT.

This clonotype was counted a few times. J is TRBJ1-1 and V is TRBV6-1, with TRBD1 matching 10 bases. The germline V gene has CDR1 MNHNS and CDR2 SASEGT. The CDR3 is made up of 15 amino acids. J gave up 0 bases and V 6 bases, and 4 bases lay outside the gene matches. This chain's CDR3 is CASRGQGPLNTEAFF. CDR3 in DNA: TGTGCCAGCAGGGGACAGGGGCCCTTGAACACTGAAGCTTTCTTT.